These 32 T cell receptor beta chains share one sample of origin, sequenced in a study of shared clonotypes between healthy human individuals. Naive CD8 cells, CD45RO-negative and positively selected for CCR7, excluded terminally differentiated effector memory CD45RA+ cells. Data came from immunoSEQ multiplex PCR; TCRdb stores just in-frame clones and leaves some out. The sample has about 2.1 million clones; approximately 94% are singletons. Sequencing input: naive CD8+ T cells from PBMCs. The receptors stem from a man aged 18 to 29 in good health. Some clones in this sample may be carry-over from other donors' samples.

The chain is built from TRBV30 and TRBJ2-7; tentatively, D is TRBD2 (6 bases). CDR1 and CDR2 from the germline V gene are GTSNPN and SVGIG (reference sequence). The V and J ends lost 5 bases and 2 bases respectively, with 10 bases between them. The CDR3 is 12 residues long. Here the CDR3 DNA reads TGTGCCTGGGGCGCGGGACCCTACGAGCAGTACTTC. This encodes CAWGAGPYEQYF.

This clone showed up just once. The chain carries TRBV28 and TRBJ1-1, with unresolved D. The V gene lost 3 bases and the J gene lost 2 bases, with 16 bases spanning the gap. The V gene's germline CDR1 is MDHEN and CDR2 SYDVKM. This CDR3 has 16 amino acids. CDR3 nucleotides: TGTGCCAGCAGTTTCTTTTGGACTCCTGGCAACACTGAAGCTTTCTTT. Encoded protein: CASSFFWTPGNTEAFF.

This clone occurred once. The CDR3, as DNA: TGTGCCAGCAGTTCAAGGACAGGACCCGGGGAGCTGTTTTTT. It specifies CASSSRTGPGELFF. The chain is built from TRBV28 and TRBJ2-2; 7 bases map to TRBD1. The CDR3 is made up of 14 amino acids. From germline, CDR1 is MDHEN and CDR2 SYDVKM. Losses at the gene ends were 4 bases for V and 6 bases for J; bases not matched to a gene: 5. The variable domain in full, completed from reference TRBV28 and TRBJ2-2, reads DVKVTQSSRYLVKRTGEKVFLECVQDMDHENMFWYRQDPGLGLRLIYFSYDVKMKEKGDIPEGYSVSREKKERFSLILESASTNQTSMYLCASSSRTGPGELFFGEGSRLTVL.

V usage is TRBV6-5 and J usage is TRBJ1-1; D gene unclear. The CDR3 is 16 amino acids. Between the trimmed V and J ends, which lost 3 bases and 0 bases, there was a span of 14 bases. Germline V gene lookup returns CDR1 MNHEY and CDR2 SVGAGI. CDR3 sequence: CASSYSQVLMNTEAFF. CDR3 coding DNA: TGTGCCAGCAGTTATTCTCAGGTCTTGATGAACACTGAAGCTTTCTTT.

This chain joins TRBV19 and TRBJ1-2; maybe TRBD1 (5 bases). Germline V gene data show CDR1 as LNHDA and CDR2 as SQIVND (reference sequence). CDR3 length equals 14 residues. V lost 8 bases and J 7 bases, leaving 20 bases between the germline ends. CDR3 protein: CASWEWGTGIGYTF. The DNA of the CDR3 is TGTGCCAGTTGGGAATGGGGGACCGGGATTGGCTACACCTTC.

The chain combines TRBV7-8 with TRBJ1-4, with D uncertain. Germline V CDR1 and CDR2: SGHVS, FQNEAQ. This CDR3 is 16 amino acids long. Trimming removed 5 bases from V and 4 bases from J, with 17 bases in between. CDR3 sequence: CASSNDARIFNEKLFF. The CDR3 nucleotides are TGTGCCAGCAGCAACGATGCCCGGATCTTTAATGAAAAACTGTTTTTT.

This clone was detected only once. The chain joins TRBV27 to TRBJ2-1, with 9 nucleotides matching TRBD2. Germline V CDR1 and CDR2: MNHEY, SMNVEV (reference sequence). V trimming: 5 bases; J trimming: 4 bases; junction bases outside the gene matches: 12. The CDR3 contains 17 residues. CDR3 amino acids: CASSTKPGLAKYNEQFF. CDR3 bases: TGTGCCAGCAGTACTAAACCGGGACTAGCCAAATACAATGAGCAGTTCTTC.

The chain is built from TRBV5-6 and TRBJ2-5, with no clear D. Germline CDR1 is SGHDT and CDR2 is YYEEEE. Trimming shortened V by 0 bases and J by 1 base, and 7 bases separated the two germline ends. The CDR3 covers 14 residues. The CDR3 DNA follows: TGTGCCAGCAGCTTGGTGGGCACCCAAGAGACCCAGTACTTC. Its translation: CASSLVGTQETQYF.

The chain links TRBV15 to TRBJ2-4; D might be TRBD2 (6 bases). Trimming removed 8 bases from V and 5 bases from J, with 13 bases in between. Germline CDR1 and CDR2: LNHNV and YYDKDF (reference sequence). The CDR3 has 13 amino acids. Written as DNA, the CDR3 is TGTGCCACCGGGGAGGTCAGCCAAAACATTCAGTACTTC. It yields the protein CATGEVSQNIQYF.

This clone was detected once. This chain joins TRBV4-1 and TRBJ2-4, with no clear D. Deletions cut 0 bases from V and 8 bases from J, with 5 bases between. This CDR3 has 12 residues. CDR1 MGHRA and CDR2 YSYEKL come from the germline V gene. DNA of the CDR3: TGCGCCAGCAGCCAAGATAGTTACATTCAGTACTTC. Translation: CASSQDSYIQYF.

The V and J genes are TRBV4-1 and TRBJ2-6, with a tentative D call TRBD2 (5 bases). The CDR3 spans 14 residues. V lost 4 bases to trimming and J lost 4 bases, with 8 bases between them. Germline-derived CDR1 and CDR2 are MGHRA and YSYEKL. CDR3 bases: TGCGCCAGCAGCCTCACGGGGGGGGCCAACGTCCTGACTTTC. Translating gives CASSLTGGANVLTF.

The CDR3, as DNA: TGTGCCAGCAGTTACGGAGTTCCCTACGAGCAGTACTTC. It encodes CASSYGVPYEQYF. The chain employs TRBV27 and TRBJ2-7; D not resolved. The CDR3 is 13 amino acids. Deletions cut 4 bases from V and 2 bases from J, with 9 bases between. The germline V gene has CDR1 MNHEY and CDR2 SMNVEV (reference sequence).

The CDR3 nucleotides read TGTGCCAGCAGCTACTCGCTCGGGTACAATGAGCAGTTCTTC. It yields the protein CASSYSLGYNEQFF. The V and J genes are TRBV9 and TRBJ2-1; D gene ambiguous. In germline, CDR1 is SGDLS, CDR2 YYNGEE. CDR3 length: 14 amino acids. Trimming pared 4 bases from V and 4 bases from J, leaving 12 bases between.

V and J are TRBV2 and TRBJ2-1; D might be TRBD1 (6 bases). In germline, CDR1 is SNHLY, CDR2 FYNNEI. V lost 6 bases, J lost 7 bases, and 19 bases lay in between. This CDR3 has 15 residues. In DNA, the CDR3 is TGTGCCAGCAGGGGCCGGGACACTACGGGGAATGAGCAGTTCTTC. Its translation: CASRGRDTTGNEQFF.

The chain recombines TRBV11-2 with TRBJ1-1; D is possibly TRBD1 (5 bases). The V gene lost 6 bases and the J gene lost 0 bases, with 11 bases spanning the gap. Germline assignment: CDR1 SGHAT and CDR2 FQNNGV. This CDR3 spans 14 amino acids. In nucleotides, the CDR3 is TGTGCCAGCAGGACCACAGGAGTGAACACTGAAGCTTTCTTT. This codes for CASRTTGVNTEAFF.

The J gene is TRBJ1-1, the V gene TRBV5-1; 7 bases fit TRBD1. The V gene end was trimmed by 2 bases and the J gene end by 0 bases; junction bases not matched to a gene: 7. This CDR3 is built from 16 residues. CDR1 is SGHRS, CDR2 YFSETQ, per germline. The CDR3 reads CASSLGRGGLNTEAFF. The CDR3 DNA reads TGCGCCAGCAGCTTAGGCAGGGGGGGACTGAACACTGAAGCTTTCTTT.

The CDR3 DNA sequence: TGTGCCACCAGCGGTTACAGGAACACCGGGGAGCTGTTTTTT. It is translated as CATSGYRNTGELFF. The J gene is TRBJ2-2, the V gene TRBV15, with unresolved D. Trimming took 5 bases from V and 1 from J, leaving 8 bases between them. The CDR3 consists of 14 residues. Per germline, CDR1 LNHNV and CDR2 YYDKDF (reference sequence).

This chain uses TRBV6-1 with TRBJ2-7; D possibly corresponds to TRBD2 (5 bases). Germline lookup yields CDR1 MNHNS and CDR2 SASEGT. The CDR3 runs 14 residues. V was shortened by 2 bases and J by 2 bases, with 10 bases between the two germline ends. CDR3 sequence: CASSEYGEPYEQYF. CDR3 nucleotides: TGTGCCAGCAGTGAATATGGGGAGCCCTACGAGCAGTACTTC.

The chain employs TRBV15 and TRBJ1-4; a possible D gene is TRBD1 (6 bases). The V end lost 0 bases, the J end lost 4 bases, and 15 bases lay between the germline ends. There are 17 residues in the CDR3. CDR1 and CDR2 (germline): LNHNV, YYDKDF (reference sequence). The CDR3 is CATSRDRGLGGNEKLFF. CDR3 sequence (DNA): TGTGCCACCAGCAGAGACAGGGGCCTAGGTGGTAATGAAAAACTGTTTTTT.

Points on this clone: This sample also contains other DNA sequences that code for the same CDR3. The chain uses TRBV27 and TRBJ2-7; D may correspond to TRBD1 or TRBD2 (5 bases each). CDR3 size: 13 residues. Germline V gene sequence: CDR1 MNHEY, CDR2 SMNVEV (reference sequence). The ends were cut back, 6 bases at V and 2 bases at J, with 11 bases in the middle. CDR3: CASSPRGPYEQYF. CDR3 sequence (DNA): TGTGCCAGCAGCCCACGGGGCCCCTACGAGCAGTACTTC.

A word on this clone: This sample also contains other DNA sequences that code for the same CDR3. J is TRBJ2-7 and V is TRBV5-1, with D unresolved. The germline V gene has CDR1 SGHRS and CDR2 YFSETQ. The CDR3 spans 12 residues. V was shortened by 2 bases and J by 3 bases, with 6 bases between the two germline ends. The CDR3, as DNA: TGCGCCAGCAGCTTCGCAGGCTACGAGCAGTACTTC. Translating gives CASSFAGYEQYF.

This clone has just one count. The chain links TRBV2 to TRBJ2-7; 7 bases are a match to TRBD2. CDR1 is SNHLY, CDR2 FYNNEI, per germline. The J segment lost 3 bases and the V segment lost 2 bases, leaving 13 bases of the junction unmatched. The CDR3 sequence is 17 residues long. The DNA for the CDR3 is TGTGCCAGCAGTGAAATCATGGCGGGAGAATCCCTCTACGAGCAGTACTTC. This sequence encodes CASSEIMAGESLYEQYF.

The CDR3 coding sequence is TGTGCCAGCAGCCCGGGGACTACGGGATCAGATACGCAGTATTTT. It yields the protein CASSPGTTGSDTQYF. The genes are TRBV7-8 and TRBJ2-3, with 7 bases aligning to TRBD2. The CDR3 is 15 residues long. Trimming took 5 bases from V and 4 from J; bases not matched to a gene: 9. The germline V gene has CDR1 SGHVS and CDR2 FQNEAQ. Together with reference TRBV7-8 and TRBJ2-3, the CDR3 gives the full variable domain: GAGVSQSPRYKVAKRGQDVALRCDPISGHVSLFWYQQALGQGPEFLTYFQNEAQLDKSGLPSDRFFAERPEGSVSTLKIQRTQQEDSAVYLCASSPGTTGSDTQYFGPGTRLTVL.

The chain links TRBV2 to TRBJ2-3, with D perhaps TRBD2 (6 bases). Germline values: CDR1 SNHLY, CDR2 FYNNEI. CDR3 length: 16 amino acids. V lost 1 base to trimming and J lost 2 bases, with 13 bases between them. CDR3 residues: CASSEEISGFTDTQYF. CDR3 bases: TGTGCCAGCAGTGAAGAGATTAGCGGATTCACAGATACGCAGTATTTT.

The J gene is TRBJ2-1, the V gene TRBV27; 7 bases are shared with TRBD2. This CDR3 region has 14 residues. Germline V CDR1 and CDR2: MNHEY, SMNVEV (reference sequence). The junction had 9 bases not matched to a gene; V was cut back by 8 bases and J by 5 bases. DNA for the CDR3: TGTGCCAGCCAAGGGACTAATGAGGACAATGAGCAGTTCTTC. Protein sequence: CASQGTNEDNEQFF.

The chain uses TRBV4-2 and TRBJ1-2, with a weak D call TRBD1 (6 bases). Germline-derived CDR1 and CDR2 are LGHNA and YNFKEQ. Deletions cut 0 bases from V and 3 bases from J, with 14 bases between. The CDR3 length is 16 residues. The CDR3 nucleotides read TGTGCCAGCAGCCAAGAGGGTGAAGGGGGGTACTATGGCTACACCTTC. It encodes CASSQEGEGGYYGYTF.

This chain joins TRBV30 and TRBJ2-3; D gene uncertain. With 7 bases removed from V and 4 bases from J, the gap between germline ends came to 15 bases. Germline loops: CDR1 GTSNPN, CDR2 SVGIG (reference sequence). The CDR3 is 13 residues long. The CDR3 protein is CAFSGIGPDTQYF. The CDR3, as DNA: TGTGCCTTCTCCGGTATTGGGCCAGATACGCAGTATTTT. Combining the CDR3 with reference TRBV30 and TRBJ2-3 gives the whole variable domain SQTIHQWPATLVQPVGSPLSLECTVEGTSNPNLYWYRQAAGRGLQLLFYSVGIGQISSEVPQNLSASRPQDRQFILSSKKLLLSDSGFYLCAFSGIGPDTQYFGPGTRLTVL.

DNA of the CDR3: TGTGCCAGCAGTTTCCCCCCACAGGGCAATGAGTACGAGCAGTACTTC. Protein: CASSFPPQGNEYEQYF. This chain joins TRBV28 and TRBJ2-7, with D perhaps matching TRBD1 (6 bases). Germline CDR1 is MDHEN and CDR2 is SYDVKM. The CDR3 has 16 amino acids. Trimming shortened V by 3 bases and J by 4 bases, and 19 bases separated the two germline ends.

The chain has TRBV7-3 and TRBJ2-1; D ambiguous. Trimming cost V 3 bases and J 0 bases, with 12 bases left between them. Germline values: CDR1 SGHTA, CDR2 FQGTGA. This CDR3 has 16 amino acids. In DNA form, the CDR3 reads TGTGCCAGCAGCTTGGATTTAGTCAACTCCTACAATGAGCAGTTCTTC. It translates to CASSLDLVNSYNEQFF.

This chain connects TRBV4-3 to TRBJ1-2; weak D call: TRBD1 (5 bases). Between the trimmed V and J ends, which lost 7 bases and 1 base, there was a span of 16 bases. In germline, CDR1 is LGHNA, CDR2 YSLEER. The CDR3 contains 15 residues. CDR3 nucleotide sequence: TGCGCCAGCAAGTCCGGGACCGGCAATAACTATGGCTACACCTTC. It codes for CASKSGTGNNYGYTF.

This clone has only a few counts. This chain links TRBV19 with TRBJ1-1, with D hard to call. V lost 7 bases to trimming and J lost 4 bases, with 7 bases between them. The CDR3 has 11 residues. Germline CDR1 is LNHDA and CDR2 is SQIVND (reference sequence). CDR3 loop: CASISSTEAFF. In DNA, the CDR3 is TGTGCCAGTATCTCTTCCACTGAAGCTTTCTTT.

The CDR3 loop is CASRQQVSSYNEQFF. CDR3 sequence (DNA): TGTGCCAGCAGGCAACAGGTGAGCTCCTACAATGAGCAGTTCTTC. The rearrangement uses TRBV28 and TRBJ2-1; tentative D call: TRBD1 (5 bases). CDR1 and CDR2 (germline): MDHEN, SYDVKM. V was clipped by 6 bases and J by 0 bases, with 12 bases between them. The CDR3 totals 15 residues.